These 27 T cell receptor beta chains originate from one sample sequenced in a study of blood T cell repertoires in COVID-19. Profiling relied on immunoSEQ multiplex PCR, and the TCRdb table lists in-frame clones only, not all of them. The sample has 200,000 to 250,000 clones, around 81% seen once. The sequenced material came from peripheral blood. These TCRs come from a young man who had recovered from COVID-19.

The gene calls are TRBV24-1 and TRBJ2-1; 7 bases match TRBD1. Germline loops: CDR1 KGHDR, CDR2 SFDVKD. CDR3 length: 14 amino acids. V was pared by 2 bases and J by 7 bases, with 4 bases of the junction left unmatched. CDR3 nucleotide sequence: TGTGCCACCAGTGATTCGAGCAGGGGGAATGAGCAGTTCTTC. This sequence encodes CATSDSSRGNEQFF.

The chain links TRBV19 to TRBJ1-6; D is ambiguous. This CDR3 has 16 amino acids. Germline loops: CDR1 LNHDA, CDR2 SQIVND (reference sequence). V was trimmed by 6 bases and J by 6 bases, leaving 18 bases between them. CDR3 in amino acids: CASRTPGQLPNSPLHF. CDR3 bases: TGTGCCAGTAGAACGCCGGGTCAGCTCCCTAATTCACCCCTCCACTTT.

The CDR3 DNA reads as TGTGCCAGCAGTTTGAGGCAGGGGGCGCATTCACCCCTCCACTTT. It encodes CASSLRQGAHSPLHF. The chain is built from TRBV27 and TRBJ1-6; 8 nucleotides align to TRBD1. The V and J ends lost 3 bases and 8 bases, in that order; junction bases with no gene match: 6. CDR3 size: 15 residues. The germline V gene encodes CDR1 MNHEY and CDR2 SMNVEV (reference sequence).

The V gene is TRBV7-6, the J gene TRBJ1-3; TRBD1 might be the D (6 bases). Trimming pared 5 bases from V and 2 bases from J, leaving 16 bases between. The germline V gene has CDR1 SGHVS and CDR2 FNYEAQ. This CDR3 has 16 amino acids. The CDR3: CASSLLGGRAGNTIYF. CDR3 DNA sequence: TGTGCCAGCAGCCTCTTAGGGGGAAGGGCTGGAAACACCATATATTTT.

V usage is TRBV6-5 and J usage is TRBJ2-7; 7 bases align to TRBD1. The CDR3 loop spans 15 amino acids. CDR1 MNHEY and CDR2 SVGAGI come from the germline V gene. V lost 6 bases, J lost 3 bases, and 11 bases stayed unmatched. The CDR3 loop reads CASSEGASGGYEQYF. Here the CDR3 DNA reads TGTGCCAGCAGCGAGGGGGCCTCAGGGGGCTACGAGCAGTACTTC.

V gene TRBV3-1 (or the pseudogene TRBV3-2) combines with J gene TRBJ2-7; 7 positions agree with TRBD1. Germline assignment: CDR1 LGHDT and CDR2 YNNKEL (reference sequence). The CDR3 has 12 amino acids. V shed 5 bases, J shed 3 bases, and the junction held 1 base outside the gene matches. CDR3 DNA sequence: TGTGCCAGCAGCTACAGGGGCTACGAGCAGTACTTC. This sequence encodes CASSYRGYEQYF.

V usage is TRBV9 and J usage is TRBJ1-1, with D unresolved. The germline V gene encodes CDR1 SGDLS and CDR2 YYNGEE. Trimming removed 0 bases at V and 6 bases at J, with 9 bases between. The CDR3 spans 13 residues. As DNA, the CDR3 is TGTGCCAGCAGCGTAGTAGGTGGAGCTGAAGCTTTCTTT. Amino acids: CASSVVGGAEAFF.

V gene TRBV28 combines with J gene TRBJ1-5; D remains ambiguous. V lost 5 bases and J 6 bases, leaving 5 bases between the germline ends. The CDR3 covers 11 residues. Germline V gene sequence: CDR1 MDHEN, CDR2 SYDVKM. The CDR3 nucleotides are TGTGCCAGCAGTCCAGGTCAGCCCCAGCATTTT. Translating gives CASSPGQPQHF.

This rearrangement joins TRBV9 to TRBJ2-3; 8 bases line up with TRBD2. Germline loops: CDR1 SGDLS, CDR2 YYNGEE. This CDR3 spans 15 amino acids. V dropped 4 bases and J dropped 0; count of bases not matched to a gene: 4. In DNA form, the CDR3 reads TGTGCCAGCAGCTGGCGGGGGGAGAGCACAGATACGCAGTATTTT. Its translation is CASSWRGESTDTQYF.

The chain recombines TRBV2 with TRBJ1-2, with D possibly matching TRBD1 (5 bases). Per germline, CDR1 SNHLY and CDR2 FYNNEI. The CDR3 length is 13 residues. Deletions cut 4 bases from V and 4 bases from J, with 10 bases between. The CDR3 reads CASSVADTYGYTF. Written as DNA, the CDR3 is TGTGCCAGCAGTGTAGCGGACACCTATGGCTACACCTTC.

The gene calls are TRBV29-1 and TRBJ1-1; 8 nucleotides align to TRBD1. The CDR3 is 14 residues long. The ends lost 5 bases at V and 5 bases at J; junction bases unmatched: 10. From germline, CDR1 is SQVTM and CDR2 ANQGSEA. The CDR3 DNA sequence: TGCAGCGTTCGGACAGGGCTTCTTAGGACTGAAGCTTTCTTT. Protein: CSVRTGLLRTEAFF.

The chain is built from TRBV2 and TRBJ1-5, with D perhaps TRBD1 (6 bases). V gave up 6 bases and J gave up 7 bases, with 16 bases separating them. This CDR3 has 14 amino acids. Germline values: CDR1 SNHLY, CDR2 FYNNEI. The CDR3 coding sequence is TGTGCCAGCAGCGTAACAGGGTTCGACCAGCCCCAGCATTTT. Translated, it gives CASSVTGFDQPQHF. Complete variable domain (other parts from reference TRBV2 and TRBJ1-5): EPEVTQTPSHQVTQMGQEVILRCVPISNHLYFYWYRQILGQKVEFLVSFYNNEISEKSEIFDDQFSVERPDGSNFTLKIRSTKLEDSAMYFCASSVTGFDQPQHFGDGTRLSIL.

The V gene is TRBV29-1, the J gene TRBJ2-3; perhaps TRBD1 as D (5 bases). Trimming took off 0 bases at V and 1 base at J, with 14 bases between the two ends. Germline values: CDR1 SQVTM, CDR2 ANQGSEA. This CDR3 has 16 residues. The CDR3 region is CSVEDPLDIRTDTQYF. CDR3 nucleotides: TGCAGCGTTGAAGACCCCCTGGACATCCGCACAGATACGCAGTATTTT.

This rearrangement joins TRBV2 to TRBJ2-2; 9 bases are shared with TRBD1. Trimming cost V 6 bases and J 1 base; bases outside gene matches: 6. The CDR3 spans 16 residues. CDR1 and CDR2 (germline): SNHLY, FYNNEI. Written as DNA, the CDR3 is TGTGCCAGCAGGGACAGGGGCGTCTGGAACACCGGGGAGCTGTTTTTT. This encodes CASRDRGVWNTGELFF.

The V call is TRBV6-1, the J call TRBJ1-5; D gene uncertain. V was clipped by 2 bases and J by 4 bases, with 12 bases between them. The germline gives CDR1 MNHNS, CDR2 SASEGT. The CDR3 loop spans 15 amino acids. The CDR3 here is CASSELRGTNQPQHF. CDR3 sequence (DNA): TGTGCCAGCAGTGAACTCCGGGGAACAAATCAGCCCCAGCATTTT.

V gene TRBV7-8 combines with J gene TRBJ2-1; a weak D match, TRBD2 (6 bases). The germline gives CDR1 SGHVS, CDR2 FQNEAQ. Trimming left V 5 bases short and J 2 bases short, with 16 bases between. This CDR3 has 16 residues. The CDR3 loop is CASSPRETNTYNEQFF. Written as DNA, the CDR3 is TGTGCCAGCAGCCCCCGGGAGACCAACACCTACAATGAGCAGTTCTTC. Full variable domain (outside the CDR3, taken from reference TRBV7-8 and TRBJ2-1): GAGVSQSPRYKVAKRGQDVALRCDPISGHVSLFWYQQALGQGPEFLTYFQNEAQLDKSGLPSDRFFAERPEGSVSTLKIQRTQQEDSAVYLCASSPRETNTYNEQFFGPGTRLTVL.

CDR3 loop: CASSPLGAMNTEAFF. In DNA, the CDR3 is TGTGCCAGCAGCCCCTTAGGGGCTATGAACACTGAAGCTTTCTTT. The V call is TRBV7-3, the J call TRBJ1-1, with D maybe TRBD1 (5 bases). V dropped 5 bases and J dropped 0 bases, with 13 bases sitting between them. The CDR3 contains 15 residues. Germline V gene sequence: CDR1 SGHTA, CDR2 FQGTGA.

The chain carries TRBV5-5 and TRBJ1-1, with D unclear. The CDR3 is 13 amino acids. The V end was cut by 3 bases, the J end by 7 bases, with 13 bases between. The V gene's germline CDR1 is SGHKS and CDR2 YYEKEE (reference sequence). Here the CDR3 reads CASSSGGVDEAFF. The CDR3 DNA follows: TGTGCCAGCAGCTCGGGAGGAGTTGATGAAGCTTTCTTT.

This chain uses TRBV11-1 with TRBJ2-3; D is ambiguous. The germline V gene has CDR1 SGHAT and CDR2 FQDESV (reference sequence). Trimming took off 1 base at V and 2 bases at J, with 10 bases between the two ends. CDR3 size: 15 residues. In DNA, the CDR3 is TGTGCCAGCAGCTTAGAGGTCGGGTACACAGATACGCAGTATTTT. Residues: CASSLEVGYTDTQYF.

The chain couples TRBV19 to TRBJ2-1, with TRBD1 identical over 8 bases. V shed 7 bases, J shed 7 bases, and the junction held 6 bases outside the gene matches. The CDR3 length is 13 residues. CDR1 and CDR2 from the germline V gene are LNHDA and SQIVND (reference sequence). This CDR3 reads CASNDRGINEQFF. CDR3 nucleotides: TGTGCCAGTAACGACAGGGGAATTAATGAGCAGTTCTTC.

V gene TRBV7-9 combines with J gene TRBJ2-5; tentatively, D is TRBD1 (5 bases). Germline CDR1 SEHNR, CDR2 FQNEAQ (reference sequence). The germline V and J ends were trimmed by 6 bases and 5 bases, with 7 bases remaining between them. This CDR3 contains 11 residues. CDR3 residues: CASRNRETQYF. The CDR3 coding sequence is TGTGCCAGCAGAAACAGGGAGACCCAGTACTTC.

The chain combines TRBV6-5 with TRBJ2-7; 8 positions match TRBD2. With V trimmed by 2 bases and J by 0 bases, 6 bases remained unmatched. The germline gives CDR1 MNHEY, CDR2 SVGAGI. The CDR3 runs 16 residues. As DNA, the CDR3 is TGTGCCAGCAGTTACCCCGGCGGGGGGAGCTCCTACGAGCAGTACGTC. Protein: CASSYPGGGSSYEQYV.

The CDR3 nucleotides are TGTGCCAGCAGCGTAGCGGGGACTAGCGGGGGCCTGGGGGAGCAGTTCTTC. Its translation: CASSVAGTSGGLGEQFF. The chain has TRBV9 and TRBJ2-1, with TRBD2 identical over 14 bases. The germline CDR1 and CDR2 sequences are SGDLS and YYNGEE. V trimming: 0 bases; J trimming: 10 bases; junction bases outside the gene matches: 9. The CDR3 sequence is 17 residues long. The complete variable domain, with remaining parts taken from reference TRBV9 and TRBJ2-1, reads DSGVTQTPKHLITATGQRVTLRCSPRSGDLSVYWYQQSLDQGLQFLIQYYNGEERAKGNILERFSAQQFPDLHSELNLSSLELGDSALYFCASSVAGTSGGLGEQFFGPGTRLTVL.

The chain carries TRBV28 and TRBJ1-5; tentatively, D is TRBD1 (5 bases). Germline V gene lookup returns CDR1 MDHEN and CDR2 SYDVKM. The CDR3 is 13 amino acids. Deletions cut 10 bases from V and 8 bases from J, with 18 bases between. CDR3 residues: CATPRQPLKPQHF. In DNA form, the CDR3 reads TGTGCCACCCCTCGACAGCCCCTTAAGCCCCAGCATTTT.

This chain connects TRBV4-1 to TRBJ1-2; D not resolved. The germline V gene encodes CDR1 MGHRA and CDR2 YSYEKL. The CDR3 runs 15 residues. V lost 0 bases, J lost 0 bases, and 8 bases lay in between. For the CDR3, the DNA is TGCGCCAGCAGCCAAGATGTAGAGGCTAACTATGGCTACACCTTC. Translating it yields CASSQDVEANYGYTF.

This chain connects TRBV5-8 to TRBJ1-5, with no clear D. The CDR3 loop spans 15 amino acids. V was pared by 3 bases and J by 11 bases, with 21 bases between. CDR1 is SGHTS and CDR2 is YDEGEE in the germline V gene. The DNA of the CDR3 is TGTGCCAGCAGCTCACACGGCCGGTGGGAGTCCGCCCAGCATTTT. It specifies CASSSHGRWESAQHF. The variable domain in full, with the rest retrieved from reference TRBV5-8 and TRBJ1-5, is EAGVTQSPTHLIKTRGQQATLRCSPISGHTSVYWYQQALGLGLQFLLWYDEGEERNRGNFPPRFSGRQFPNYSSELNVNALELEDSALYLCASSSHGRWESAQHFGDGTRLSIL.

The chain links TRBV5-4 to TRBJ1-1; TRBD1 might be the D (6 bases). The V end lost 0 bases, the J end lost 7 bases, and 10 bases lay between the germline ends. Germline V gene data show CDR1 as SGHNT and CDR2 as YYREEE (reference sequence). This CDR3 region has 13 residues. CDR3 DNA sequence: TGTGCCAGCAGCTTGGCTGGGGGCCTTGAAGCTTTCTTT. Translation gives CASSLAGGLEAFF.